The rows below give T cell receptor beta chains drawn from one sample of a study of monozygotic twins with inflammatory bowel disease. Following a re-call of the 5' RACE reads, TCRdb has one entry per CDR3 protein and lacks DNA. This sample contains approximately 150,000 distinct CDR3 sequences. Material for sequencing was blood. The receptors shown here come from a human donor with ulcerative colitis or Crohn's disease, or a healthy co-twin of an affected twin (not recorded which). Each CDR3 is given with its conserved first and last residue. Not all rows give a size; the values are once, few, many and, for expanded clones, a class.

cdr3_aa: CASSLGGQKEDYYGYTF
v_call: TRBV12-3/TRBV12-4
clone_size: .
j_call: TRBJ1-2

cdr3_aa: CASSPQRGYNEQFF
v_call: TRBV9
clone_size: .
j_call: TRBJ2-1

cdr3_aa: CASSLEVGGGYTF
v_call: TRBV5-1
clone_size: .
j_call: TRBJ1-2

cdr3_aa: CASSFQGQDEQYF
v_call: TRBV12-3/TRBV12-4
clone_size: .
j_call: TRBJ2-7

cdr3_aa: CSGTAGTLDGTEAFF
v_call: TRBV20-1
clone_size: .
j_call: TRBJ1-1

cdr3_aa: CATAPRLAGTNNEQFF
v_call: TRBV5-1
clone_size: medium-sized
j_call: TRBJ2-1

cdr3_aa: CASSPDYLEQFF
v_call: TRBV4-1
clone_size: .
j_call: TRBJ2-1

cdr3_aa: CASSITTDLEFTGELFF
v_call: TRBV19
clone_size: .
j_call: TRBJ2-2

cdr3_aa: CASSLRGGRGLNNSPLHF
v_call: TRBV7-6
clone_size: .
j_call: TRBJ1-6

cdr3_aa: CATSDWGSNQPQHF
v_call: TRBV24-1
clone_size: .
j_call: TRBJ1-5

cdr3_aa: CSARDRGALGGQYF
v_call: TRBV20-1
clone_size: .
j_call: TRBJ2-5

cdr3_aa: CAWSRGGTDTQYF
v_call: TRBV30
clone_size: .
j_call: TRBJ2-3

cdr3_aa: CASSLVRETDWFF
v_call: TRBV7-9
clone_size: .
j_call: TRBJ1-1

cdr3_aa: CASYRQGNTDTQYF
v_call: TRBV28
clone_size: .
j_call: TRBJ2-3

cdr3_aa: CASRIQGYSNQPQHF
v_call: TRBV12-3/TRBV12-4
clone_size: .
j_call: TRBJ1-5

cdr3_aa: CASSPGGGGNQPQHF
v_call: TRBV5-1
clone_size: .
j_call: TRBJ1-5

cdr3_aa: CASITGAADSPLHF
v_call: TRBV19
clone_size: .
j_call: TRBJ1-6

cdr3_aa: CATSTREGRVHNEQFF
v_call: TRBV15
clone_size: .
j_call: TRBJ2-1

cdr3_aa: CASSSLGGFQETQYF
v_call: TRBV7-9
clone_size: .
j_call: TRBJ2-5

cdr3_aa: CASTSGGRLNQPQHF
v_call: TRBV7-9
clone_size: .
j_call: TRBJ1-5

cdr3_aa: CASSPDRGINYGYTF
v_call: TRBV18
clone_size: .
j_call: TRBJ1-2

cdr3_aa: CASTLGDFTDTQYF
v_call: TRBV12-3/TRBV12-4
clone_size: .
j_call: TRBJ2-3

cdr3_aa: CASRGNVALAKNIQYF
v_call: TRBV7-9
clone_size: .
j_call: TRBJ2-4

cdr3_aa: CASSKMTGEETQYF
v_call: TRBV5-1
clone_size: .
j_call: TRBJ2-5

cdr3_aa: CAWSVILGRYEQYF
v_call: TRBV30
clone_size: .
j_call: TRBJ2-7

cdr3_aa: CSVEDWATSGVF
v_call: TRBV29-1
clone_size: .
j_call: TRBJ2-5

cdr3_aa: CASSLGGFGEQYF
v_call: TRBV28
clone_size: .
j_call: TRBJ2-7

cdr3_aa: CAISRTGEWETQETQYF
v_call: TRBV10-3
clone_size: .
j_call: TRBJ2-5

cdr3_aa: CASSPLDRAVGNTIYF
v_call: TRBV5-1
clone_size: .
j_call: TRBJ1-3

cdr3_aa: CASSLSTGLVTEAFF
v_call: TRBV7-6
clone_size: .
j_call: TRBJ1-1

cdr3_aa: CASSRSAGRQETQYF
v_call: TRBV9
clone_size: .
j_call: TRBJ2-5